This passage covers 10 T cell receptor beta chains from one sample sequenced in a study of beta chain features in type 1 diabetes. General study points: Type 1 diabetes patients had moderately but significantly shorter TCRB CDR3s in all four CD4+ subsets.

For these TCRs, the target antigens are not known. Since all of the isolated RNA was reverse transcribed, expressed TCRB transcripts were what got sequenced. TCRdb keeps only in-frame clones here, not all; method: immunoSEQ multiplex PCR. The profile shows approximately 170,000 clones, 50% to 70% of them singletons. Input material: naive CD4+ T cells from blood. These TCRs come from a man aged 25-45 years with type 1 diabetes.

The chain is built from TRBV7-2 and TRBJ2-3; D is perhaps TRBD1 (6 bases). CDR1 is SGHTA, CDR2 FQGNSA, per germline. The length of the CDR3 is 15 residues. With 5 bases removed from V and 1 base from J, the gap between germline ends came to 13 bases. DNA for the CDR3: TGTGCCAGCAGCATACACAGGGCCGGCACAGATACGCAGTATTTT. This translates into CASSIHRAGTDTQYF.

The V gene is TRBV4-1, the J gene TRBJ2-4, with TRBD2 identical over 10 bases. Looked up from germline, CDR1 is MGHRA and CDR2 is YSYEKL. V shed 2 bases and J 5 bases; nucleotides not matched to a gene: 3. The CDR3 is made up of 15 amino acids. The CDR3 nucleotides are TGCGCCAGCAGCCAATTGGGACTAGCGCAAAACATTCAGTACTTC. Translating it yields CASSQLGLAQNIQYF.

This chain uses TRBV28 with TRBJ1-2; 7 nucleotides line up with TRBD1. Germline CDR1 reads MDHEN; CDR2 reads SYDVKM. The CDR3 sequence is 14 residues long. The trim removed 7 bases at V and 8 bases at J, leaving 13 bases unmatched. CDR3 protein: CASTTGQSMIGYTF. CDR3 sequence (DNA): TGTGCCAGCACCACGGGACAGAGCATGATAGGCTACACCTTC.

This clone showed up just a few times. The chain has TRBV29-1 and TRBJ2-7, with a tentative D call TRBD1 (6 bases). V dropped 4 bases and J dropped 5 bases, with 9 bases sitting between them. Germline CDR1 and CDR2: SQVTM and ANQGSEA. The CDR3 covers 11 residues. The CDR3 loop is CSVAGVHEQYF. DNA for the CDR3: TGCAGCGTTGCAGGGGTCCACGAGCAGTACTTC.

The chain uses TRBV4-3 and TRBJ2-7; 7 positions agree with TRBD1. Germline CDR1 reads LGHNA; CDR2 reads YSLEER. This CDR3 comprises 15 residues. V dropped 0 bases and J dropped 0; count of bases not matched to a gene: 2. CDR3 in amino acids: CASSQEDRASYEQYF. The CDR3 DNA sequence: TGCGCCAGCAGCCAAGAAGACAGGGCCTCCTACGAGCAGTACTTC.

This clone was seen only a few times. V gene TRBV7-9 combines with J gene TRBJ2-1; tentative D call: TRBD1 (6 bases). In germline, CDR1 is SEHNR, CDR2 FQNEAQ (reference sequence). The CDR3 sequence is 11 residues long. The V end lost 5 bases, the J end lost 8 bases, and 7 bases lay between the germline ends. CDR3 DNA: TGTGCCAGCAGCAGGGGGTATGAGCAGTTCTTC. Translating gives CASSRGYEQFF.

A few counts support this clone. The same CDR3 can be traced to other DNA sequences in this sample. The chain recombines TRBV29-1 with TRBJ2-3; the match to TRBD1 covers 7 bases. V gave up 4 bases and J gave up 4 bases; unmatched junction bases: 2. The CDR3 totals 12 residues. Germline CDR1 and CDR2: SQVTM and ANQGSEA. The CDR3 bases are TGCAGCGTTGGACAGGGAGCAGATACGCAGTATTTT. Amino acid sequence: CSVGQGADTQYF.

V gene TRBV25-1 combines with J gene TRBJ1-2, with no clear D. In germline, CDR1 is MGHDK, CDR2 SYGVNS. The CDR3 spans 12 residues. V gave up 4 bases and J gave up 6 bases, with 9 bases separating them. CDR3 nucleotide sequence: TGTGCCAGCAGTGGATTGACGGATGGCTACACCTTC. Amino acids: CASSGLTDGYTF.

This clone has just a few counts. The chain employs TRBV25-1 and TRBJ2-3; the D gene is possibly TRBD2 (6 bases). There are 16 residues in the CDR3. Germline CDR1 and CDR2: MGHDK and SYGVNS. V was trimmed by 2 bases and J by 5 bases, leaving 17 bases between them. CDR3 in DNA: TGTGCCAGCAGTGAACAGCGGGTAGGCGGGGTAGATACGCAGTATTTT. Translation gives CASSEQRVGGVDTQYF. Full variable domain (rest looked up from reference TRBV25-1 and TRBJ2-3): EADIYQTPRYLVIGTGKKITLECSQTMGHDKMYWYQQDPGMELHLIHYSYGVNSTEKGDLSSESTVSRIRTEHFPLTLESARPSHTSQYLCASSEQRVGGVDTQYFGPGTRLTVL.

The chain carries TRBV18 and TRBJ2-5; D not resolved. The CDR3 contains 14 residues. Trimming pared 3 bases from V and 5 bases from J, leaving 13 bases between. Germline V gene sequence: CDR1 KGHSH, CDR2 LQKENI. The CDR3 region is CASSPENGLETQYF. The CDR3 DNA sequence: TGTGCCAGCTCACCCGAGAATGGGTTGGAGACCCAGTACTTC.